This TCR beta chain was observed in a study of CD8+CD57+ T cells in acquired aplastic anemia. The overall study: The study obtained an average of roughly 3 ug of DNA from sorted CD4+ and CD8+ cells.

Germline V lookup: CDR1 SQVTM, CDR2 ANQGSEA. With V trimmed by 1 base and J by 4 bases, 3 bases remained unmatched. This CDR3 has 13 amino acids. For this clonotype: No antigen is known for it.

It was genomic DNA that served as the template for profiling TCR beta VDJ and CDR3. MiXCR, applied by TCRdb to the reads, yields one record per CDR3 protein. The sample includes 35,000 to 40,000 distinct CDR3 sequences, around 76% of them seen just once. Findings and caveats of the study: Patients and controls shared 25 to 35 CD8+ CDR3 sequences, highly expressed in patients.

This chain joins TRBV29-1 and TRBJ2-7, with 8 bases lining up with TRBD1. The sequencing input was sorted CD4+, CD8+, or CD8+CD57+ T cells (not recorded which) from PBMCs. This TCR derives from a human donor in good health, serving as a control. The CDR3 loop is CSVEGTGTYEQYF. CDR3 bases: TGCAGCGTTGAAGGGACAGGGACGTACGAGCAGTACTTC.